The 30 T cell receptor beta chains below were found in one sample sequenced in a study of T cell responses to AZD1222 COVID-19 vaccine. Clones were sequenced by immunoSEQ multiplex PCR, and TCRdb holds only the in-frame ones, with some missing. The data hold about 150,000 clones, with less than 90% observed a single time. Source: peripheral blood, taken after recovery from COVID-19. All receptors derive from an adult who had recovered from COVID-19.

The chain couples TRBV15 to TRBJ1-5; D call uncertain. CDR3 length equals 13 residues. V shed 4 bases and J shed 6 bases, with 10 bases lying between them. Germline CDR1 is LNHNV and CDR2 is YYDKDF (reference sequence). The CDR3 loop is CATSTAGGQPQHF. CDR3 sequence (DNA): TGTGCCACCAGCACTGCCGGCGGTCAGCCCCAGCATTTT.

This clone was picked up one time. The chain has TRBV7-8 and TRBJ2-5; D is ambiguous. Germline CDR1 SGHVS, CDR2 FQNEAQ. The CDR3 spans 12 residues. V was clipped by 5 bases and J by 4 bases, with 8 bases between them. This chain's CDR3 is CASSPDTETQYF. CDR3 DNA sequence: TGTGCCAGCAGCCCAGACACAGAGACCCAGTACTTC. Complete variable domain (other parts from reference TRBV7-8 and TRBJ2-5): GAGVSQSPRYKVAKRGQDVALRCDPISGHVSLFWYQQALGQGPEFLTYFQNEAQLDKSGLPSDRFFAERPEGSVSTLKIQRTQQEDSAVYLCASSPDTETQYFGPGTRLLVL.

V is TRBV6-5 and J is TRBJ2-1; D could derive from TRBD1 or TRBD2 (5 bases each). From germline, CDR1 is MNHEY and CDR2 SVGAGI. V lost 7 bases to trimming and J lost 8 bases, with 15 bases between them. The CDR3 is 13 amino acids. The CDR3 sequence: CASTNTRGDEQFF. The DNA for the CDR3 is TGTGCCAGCACTAATACCCGGGGCGATGAGCAGTTCTTC.

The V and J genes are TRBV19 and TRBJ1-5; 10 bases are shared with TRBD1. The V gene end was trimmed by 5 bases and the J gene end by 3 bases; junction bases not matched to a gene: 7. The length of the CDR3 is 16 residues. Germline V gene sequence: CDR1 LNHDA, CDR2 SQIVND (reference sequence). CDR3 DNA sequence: TGTGCCAGTAGTCCCCGGACAGGGGGATTCAATCAGCCCCAGCATTTT. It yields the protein CASSPRTGGFNQPQHF.

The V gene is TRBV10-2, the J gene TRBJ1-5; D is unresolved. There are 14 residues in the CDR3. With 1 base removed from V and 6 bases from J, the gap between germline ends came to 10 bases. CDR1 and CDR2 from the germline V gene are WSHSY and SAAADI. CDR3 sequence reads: CASSEWGFSQPQHF. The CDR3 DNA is TGCGCCAGCAGTGAGTGGGGATTTAGTCAGCCCCAGCATTTT.

In DNA form, the CDR3 reads TGTGCCAGCACTCGGGGGGGAAACACCATATATTTT. Its protein product is CASTRGGNTIYF. This chain joins TRBV2 and TRBJ1-3; TRBD1 is a possible D gene (5 bases). CDR1 and CDR2 (germline): SNHLY, FYNNEI. The CDR3 extends over 12 amino acids. Trimming removed 7 bases from V and 4 bases from J, with 8 bases in between. The entire variable domain, with the rest obtained from reference TRBV2 and TRBJ1-3, is as follows: EPEVTQTPSHQVTQMGQEVILRCVPISNHLYFYWYRQILGQKVEFLVSFYNNEISEKSEIFDDQFSVERPDGSNFTLKIRSTKLEDSAMYFCASTRGGNTIYFGEGSWLTVV.

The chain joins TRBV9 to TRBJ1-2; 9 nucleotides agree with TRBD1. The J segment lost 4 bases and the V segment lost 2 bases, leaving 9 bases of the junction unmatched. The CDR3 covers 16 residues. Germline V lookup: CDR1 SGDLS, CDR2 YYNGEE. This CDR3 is CASSVEPTGGGYGYTF. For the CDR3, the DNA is TGTGCCAGCAGCGTCGAACCGACAGGGGGTGGCTATGGCTACACCTTC.

CDR3 DNA sequence: TGTGCCAGCTCACCCGGACGGGCAACTAATGAAAAACTGTTTTTT. This translates into CASSPGRATNEKLFF. The genes are TRBV18 and TRBJ1-4; D not certain. Looked up from germline, CDR1 is KGHSH and CDR2 is LQKENI. There are 15 residues in the CDR3. Trimming took off 3 bases at V and 0 bases at J, with 8 bases between the two ends.

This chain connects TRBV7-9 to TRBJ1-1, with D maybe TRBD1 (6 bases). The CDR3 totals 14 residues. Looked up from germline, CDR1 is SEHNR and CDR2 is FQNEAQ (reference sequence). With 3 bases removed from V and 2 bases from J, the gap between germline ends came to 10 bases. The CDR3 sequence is CASSFDRSNTEAFF. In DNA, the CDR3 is TGTGCCAGCAGCTTCGACAGGAGTAACACTGAAGCTTTCTTT.

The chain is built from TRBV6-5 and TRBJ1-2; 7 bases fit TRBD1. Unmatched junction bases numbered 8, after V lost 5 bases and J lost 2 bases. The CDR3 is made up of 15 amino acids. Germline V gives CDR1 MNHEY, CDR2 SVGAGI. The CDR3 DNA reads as TGTGCCAGCAGTAAGAGGGGGCCCCTCAACTATGGCTACACCTTC. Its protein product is CASSKRGPLNYGYTF.

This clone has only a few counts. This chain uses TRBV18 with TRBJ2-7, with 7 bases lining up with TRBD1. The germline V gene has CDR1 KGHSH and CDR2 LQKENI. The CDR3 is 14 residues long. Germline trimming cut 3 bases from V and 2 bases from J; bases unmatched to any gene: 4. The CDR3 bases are TGTGCCAGCTCACCTACAGGGGCGACCTACGAGCAGTACTTC. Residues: CASSPTGATYEQYF.

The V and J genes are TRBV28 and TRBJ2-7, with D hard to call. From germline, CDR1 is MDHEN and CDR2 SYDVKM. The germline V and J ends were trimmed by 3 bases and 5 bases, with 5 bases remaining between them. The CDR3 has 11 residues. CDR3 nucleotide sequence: TGTGCCAGCAGTTTTAGGGACGAGCAGTACTTC. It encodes CASSFRDEQYF.

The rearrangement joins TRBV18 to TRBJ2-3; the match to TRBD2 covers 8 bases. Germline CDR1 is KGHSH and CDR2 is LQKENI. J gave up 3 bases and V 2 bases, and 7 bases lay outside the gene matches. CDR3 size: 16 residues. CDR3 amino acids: CASSPGAGVGTDTQYF. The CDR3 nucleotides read TGTGCCAGCTCACCAGGAGCGGGAGTTGGAACAGATACGCAGTATTTT.

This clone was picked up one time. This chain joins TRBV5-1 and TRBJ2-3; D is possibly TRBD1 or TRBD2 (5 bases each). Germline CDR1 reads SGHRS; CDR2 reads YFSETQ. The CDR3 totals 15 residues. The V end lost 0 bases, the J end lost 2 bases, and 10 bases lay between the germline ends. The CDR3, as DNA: TGCGCCAGCAGCTTGGCGGGGCAGGTCACAGATACGCAGTATTTT. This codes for CASSLAGQVTDTQYF. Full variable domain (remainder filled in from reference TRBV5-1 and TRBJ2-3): KAGVTQTPRYLIKTRGQQVTLSCSPISGHRSVSWYQQTPGQGLQFLFEYFSETQRNKGNFPGRFSGRQFSNSRSEMNVSTLELGDSALYLCASSLAGQVTDTQYFGPGTRLTVL.

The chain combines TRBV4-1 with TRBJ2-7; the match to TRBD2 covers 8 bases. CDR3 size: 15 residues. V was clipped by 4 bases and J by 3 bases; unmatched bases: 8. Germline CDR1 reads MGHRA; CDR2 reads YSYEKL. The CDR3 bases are TGCGCCAGCAGCCCCTTAGCGGGATCTGACTACGAGCAGTACTTC. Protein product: CASSPLAGSDYEQYF.

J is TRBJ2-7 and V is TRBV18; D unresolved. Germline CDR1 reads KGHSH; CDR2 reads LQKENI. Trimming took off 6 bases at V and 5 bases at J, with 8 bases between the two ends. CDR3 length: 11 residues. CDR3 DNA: TGTGCCAGCTCGAACCGGGACGAGCAGTACTTC. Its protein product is CASSNRDEQYF.

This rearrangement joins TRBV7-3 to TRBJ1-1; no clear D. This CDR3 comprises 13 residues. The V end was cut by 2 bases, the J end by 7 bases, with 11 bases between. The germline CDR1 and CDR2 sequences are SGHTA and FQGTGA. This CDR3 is CASSLDRPGEAFF. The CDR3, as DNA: TGTGCCAGCAGCTTAGATCGTCCAGGTGAAGCTTTCTTT.

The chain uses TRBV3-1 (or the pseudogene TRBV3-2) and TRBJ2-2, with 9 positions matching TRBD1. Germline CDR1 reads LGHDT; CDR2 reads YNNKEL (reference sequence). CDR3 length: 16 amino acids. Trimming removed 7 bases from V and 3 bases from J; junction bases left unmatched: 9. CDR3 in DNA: TGTGCCAGCATAGCCGGGGACAGGGAATACACCGGGGAGCTGTTTTTT. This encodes CASIAGDREYTGELFF.

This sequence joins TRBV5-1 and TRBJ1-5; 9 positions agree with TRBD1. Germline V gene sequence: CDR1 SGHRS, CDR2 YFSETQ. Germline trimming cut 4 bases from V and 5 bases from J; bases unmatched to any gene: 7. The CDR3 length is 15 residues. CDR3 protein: CASSPAGQGDQPQHF. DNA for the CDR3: TGCGCCAGCAGCCCGGCGGGACAGGGCGATCAGCCCCAGCATTTT.

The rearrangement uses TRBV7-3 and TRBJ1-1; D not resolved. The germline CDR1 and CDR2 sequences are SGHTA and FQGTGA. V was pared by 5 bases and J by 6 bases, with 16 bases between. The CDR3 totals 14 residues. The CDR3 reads CASSKGGSSAEAFF. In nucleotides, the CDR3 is TGTGCCAGCAGCAAAGGTGGCAGTAGCGCTGAAGCTTTCTTT.

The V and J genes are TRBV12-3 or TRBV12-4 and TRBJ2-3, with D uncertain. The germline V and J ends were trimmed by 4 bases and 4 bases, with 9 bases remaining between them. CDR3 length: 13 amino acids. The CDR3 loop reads CASSSLGSDTQYF. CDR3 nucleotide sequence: TGTGCCAGCAGTTCTTTGGGTTCAGATACGCAGTATTTT.

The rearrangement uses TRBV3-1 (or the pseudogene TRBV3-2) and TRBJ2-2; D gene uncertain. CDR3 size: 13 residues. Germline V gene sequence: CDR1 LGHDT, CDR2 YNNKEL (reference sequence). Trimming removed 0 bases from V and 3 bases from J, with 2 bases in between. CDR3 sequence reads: CASSQEYTGELFF. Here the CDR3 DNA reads TGTGCCAGCAGCCAAGAATACACCGGGGAGCTGTTTTTT.

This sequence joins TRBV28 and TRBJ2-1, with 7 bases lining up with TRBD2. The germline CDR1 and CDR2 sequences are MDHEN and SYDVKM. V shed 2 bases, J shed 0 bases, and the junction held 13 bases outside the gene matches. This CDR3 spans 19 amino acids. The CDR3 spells CASSLLLSSGESSYNEQFF. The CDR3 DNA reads TGTGCCAGCAGTTTACTCCTATCTAGCGGAGAAAGCTCCTACAATGAGCAGTTCTTC.

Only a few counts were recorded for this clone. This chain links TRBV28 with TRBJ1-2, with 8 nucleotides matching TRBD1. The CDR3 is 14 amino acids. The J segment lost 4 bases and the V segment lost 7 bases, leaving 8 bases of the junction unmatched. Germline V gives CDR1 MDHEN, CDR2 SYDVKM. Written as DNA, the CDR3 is TGTGCCAGCAACCCCCCGACAGGGGCCTATGGCTACACCTTC. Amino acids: CASNPPTGAYGYTF.

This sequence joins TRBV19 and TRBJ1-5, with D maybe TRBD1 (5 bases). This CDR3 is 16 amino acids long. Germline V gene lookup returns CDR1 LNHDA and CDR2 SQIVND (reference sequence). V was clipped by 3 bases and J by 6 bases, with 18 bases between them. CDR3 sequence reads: CASSMLARRGTQPQHF. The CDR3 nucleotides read TGTGCCAGTAGTATGCTGGCCCGACGGGGGACTCAGCCCCAGCATTTT.

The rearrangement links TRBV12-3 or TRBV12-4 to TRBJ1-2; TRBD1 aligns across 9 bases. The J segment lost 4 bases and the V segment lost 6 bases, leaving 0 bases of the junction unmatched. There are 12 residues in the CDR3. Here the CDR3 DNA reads TGTGCCAGCAGGGACAGGGGCTATGGCTACACCTTC. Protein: CASRDRGYGYTF.

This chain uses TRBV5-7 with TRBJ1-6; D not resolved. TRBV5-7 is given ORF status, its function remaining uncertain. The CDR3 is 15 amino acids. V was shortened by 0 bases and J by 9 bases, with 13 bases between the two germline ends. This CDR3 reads CASSLAGSPGSPLHF. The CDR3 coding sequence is TGTGCCAGCAGCTTGGCCGGTTCTCCTGGTTCACCCCTCCACTTT.

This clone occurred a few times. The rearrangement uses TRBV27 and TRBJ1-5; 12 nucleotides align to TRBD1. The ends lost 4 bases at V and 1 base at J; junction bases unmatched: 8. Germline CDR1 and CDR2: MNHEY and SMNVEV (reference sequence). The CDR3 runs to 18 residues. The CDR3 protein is CASSSGTGGAVSNQPQHF. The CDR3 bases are TGTGCCAGCAGTTCCGGGACAGGGGGCGCGGTGAGCAATCAGCCCCAGCATTTT.

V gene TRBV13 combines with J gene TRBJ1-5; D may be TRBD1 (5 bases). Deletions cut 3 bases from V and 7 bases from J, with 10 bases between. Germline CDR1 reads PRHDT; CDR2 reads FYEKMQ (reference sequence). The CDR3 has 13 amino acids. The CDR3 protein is CASSFGRGQPQHF. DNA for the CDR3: TGTGCCAGCAGCTTTGGTAGGGGCCAGCCCCAGCATTTT.

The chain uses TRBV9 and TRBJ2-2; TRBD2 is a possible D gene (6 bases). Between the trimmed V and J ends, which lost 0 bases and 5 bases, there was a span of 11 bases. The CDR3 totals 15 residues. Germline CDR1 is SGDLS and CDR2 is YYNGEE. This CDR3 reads CASSVGSAGTGELFF. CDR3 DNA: TGTGCCAGCAGCGTAGGCAGCGCGGGGACCGGGGAGCTGTTTTTT.